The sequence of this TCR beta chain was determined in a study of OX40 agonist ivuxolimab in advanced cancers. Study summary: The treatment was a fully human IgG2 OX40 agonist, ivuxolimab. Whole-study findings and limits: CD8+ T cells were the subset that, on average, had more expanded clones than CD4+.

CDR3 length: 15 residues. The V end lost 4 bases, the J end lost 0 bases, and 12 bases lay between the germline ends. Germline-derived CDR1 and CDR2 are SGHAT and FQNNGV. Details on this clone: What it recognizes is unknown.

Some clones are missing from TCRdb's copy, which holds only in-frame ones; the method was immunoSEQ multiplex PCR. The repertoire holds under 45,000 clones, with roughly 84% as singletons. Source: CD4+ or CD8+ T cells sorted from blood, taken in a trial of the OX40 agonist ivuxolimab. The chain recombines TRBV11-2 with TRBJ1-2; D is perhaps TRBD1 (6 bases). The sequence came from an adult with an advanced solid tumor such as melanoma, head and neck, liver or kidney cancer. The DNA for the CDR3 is TGTGCCAGCAGCTCAGGACACAGGGCTAACTATGGCTACACCTTC. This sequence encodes CASSSGHRANYGYTF.